The 20 T cell receptor beta chains below were found in one sample sequenced in a study of T cell repertoires in cytomegalovirus infection. Antigens for these TCRs are unknown. TCRdb independently ran MiXCR on the reads; one entry per CDR3 protein. The table lists 450,000 to 650,000 distinct CDR3 sequences, 40% of them singletons, with around 48% in the top ten. Sequenced material: cultured PBMCs, taken from culture after CMV antigen stimulation. The receptors were sampled from a human donor in good health (CMV status not recorded). Some clones in this sample may be carry-over from other donors' samples.

In its sample, this clonotype was seen a few times. The V gene is TRBV7-2, the J gene TRBJ1-2, with D possibly matching TRBD1 (5 bases). The length of the CDR3 is 12 residues. The germline gives CDR1 SGHTA, CDR2 FQGNSA. V shed 5 bases and J shed 6 bases, with 10 bases lying between them. CDR3 DNA: TGTGCCAGCAGCCCACAGGCGGATGGCTACACCTTC. This sequence encodes CASSPQADGYTF.

The chain is built from TRBV4-3 and TRBJ1-5, with a tentative D call TRBD1 (6 bases). With 5 bases removed from V and 7 bases from J, the gap between germline ends came to 12 bases. There are 13 residues in the CDR3. CDR1 is LGHNA, CDR2 YSLEER, per germline. The CDR3 nucleotides are TGCGCCAGCAGCGCAGACAGGTACCAGCCCCAGCATTTT. It specifies CASSADRYQPQHF.

This clonotype was recorded only once. The chain combines TRBV4-1 with TRBJ1-2; D remains ambiguous. Germline CDR1 is MGHRA and CDR2 is YSYEKL. The CDR3 length is 17 residues. The V gene lost 0 bases and the J gene lost 3 bases, with 17 bases spanning the gap. CDR3: CASSQDNRASFDYGYTF. For the CDR3, the DNA is TGCGCCAGCAGCCAAGACAATCGGGCCTCTTTTGACTATGGCTACACCTTC.

The chain employs TRBV7-6 and TRBJ2-1, with a weak D call TRBD2 (6 bases). V was trimmed by 7 bases and J by 0 bases, leaving 13 bases between them. The CDR3 length is 15 residues. From germline, CDR1 is SGHVS and CDR2 FNYEAQ. The CDR3 here is CASTDSGSSYNEQFF. In DNA form, the CDR3 reads TGTGCCAGCACCGATAGCGGCAGCTCCTACAATGAGCAGTTCTTC.

CDR3 region: CASSPPGAKNIQYF. DNA for the CDR3: TGTGCCAGCAGCCCTCCGGGGGCCAAAAACATTCAGTACTTC. The J gene is TRBJ2-4, the V gene TRBV7-2; D possibly corresponds to TRBD2 (5 bases). V shed 5 bases and J shed 1 base, with 9 bases lying between them. The CDR3 has 14 residues. CDR1 is SGHTA and CDR2 is FQGNSA in the germline V gene.

This chain connects TRBV7-2 to TRBJ1-3; the D is unclear. There are 16 residues in the CDR3. Trimming took off 3 bases at V and 0 bases at J, with 12 bases between the two ends. Germline assignment: CDR1 SGHTA and CDR2 FQGNSA. The DNA of the CDR3 is TGTGCCAGCAGCTTTTTTGAGGTCCGCTCTGGAAACACCATATATTTT. Its translation is CASSFFEVRSGNTIYF.

This clonotype was counted only a few times. The chain recombines TRBV7-8 with TRBJ2-1, with D perhaps matching TRBD2 (7 bases). Trimming removed 5 bases from V and 8 bases from J, with 19 bases in between. CDR1 and CDR2 from the germline V gene are SGHVS and FQNEAQ. CDR3 length equals 15 residues. CDR3 sequence: CASSTRGRGSDEQFF. DNA for the CDR3: TGTGCCAGCAGCACGCGGGGGCGCGGGAGCGATGAGCAGTTCTTC.

J is TRBJ2-1 and V is TRBV29-1; perhaps TRBD2 as D (5 bases). The CDR3 has 16 residues. The V gene lost 2 bases and the J gene lost 0 bases, with 14 bases spanning the gap. Germline V CDR1 and CDR2: SQVTM, ANQGSEA. The DNA of the CDR3 is TGCAGCGTTGAACAATCGTCGGGGTACTCCTACAATGAGCAGTTCTTC. This codes for CSVEQSSGYSYNEQFF.

There are many counts of this clonotype. This chain links TRBV7-6 with TRBJ2-5; D is uncertain. CDR3 length: 14 residues. Germline V gene data show CDR1 as SGHVS and CDR2 as FNYEAQ. V gave up 1 base and J gave up 7 bases, with 13 bases separating them. CDR3 sequence reads: CASSLGLGWATQYF. The CDR3 region has the DNA TGTGCCAGCAGCTTAGGGCTAGGATGGGCGACCCAGTACTTC.

This clonotype was detected only a few times. The V and J genes are TRBV7-2 and TRBJ1-1, with D unclear. Between the trimmed V and J ends, which lost 1 base and 11 bases, there was a span of 20 bases. Germline V gives CDR1 SGHTA, CDR2 FQGNSA. The CDR3 length is 15 residues. CDR3 nucleotides: TGTGCCAGCAGCTTAGAGGTCGGGATTCCGATCGGGGCTTTCTTT. Translating gives CASSLEVGIPIGAFF.

J is TRBJ1-2 and V is TRBV2; D remains ambiguous. This CDR3 is 13 amino acids long. Germline lookup yields CDR1 SNHLY and CDR2 FYNNEI. V lost 1 base to trimming and J lost 4 bases, with 7 bases between them. Here the CDR3 reads CASSEGPGYGYTF. CDR3 in DNA: TGTGCCAGCAGTGAAGGTCCGGGCTATGGCTACACCTTC.

This chain links TRBV6-6 with TRBJ1-1; the match to TRBD1 covers 9 bases. The CDR3 totals 14 residues. V trimming: 6 bases; J trimming: 6 bases; junction bases outside the gene matches: 8. Germline V CDR1 and CDR2: MNHNY, SVGAGI (reference sequence). The CDR3 region is CASRRDRDEAEAFF. The CDR3 DNA reads as TGTGCCAGCAGAAGGGACAGGGACGAGGCTGAAGCTTTCTTT.

The chain carries TRBV5-1 and TRBJ1-1; 8 bases align to TRBD1. This CDR3 region has 14 residues. Germline-derived CDR1 and CDR2 are SGHRS and YFSETQ. J gave up 5 bases and V 4 bases, and 7 bases lay outside the gene matches. The CDR3 bases are TGCGCCAGCAGCCCCGGGACAGGACTGACTGAAGCTTTCTTT. Translation gives CASSPGTGLTEAFF. Based on the CDR3 plus reference TRBV5-1 and TRBJ1-1, the full variable domain is KAGVTQTPRYLIKTRGQQVTLSCSPISGHRSVSWYQQTPGQGLQFLFEYFSETQRNKGNFPGRFSGRQFSNSRSEMNVSTLELGDSALYLCASSPGTGLTEAFFGQGTRLTVV.

The chain couples TRBV20-1 to TRBJ1-6; D gene ambiguous. Trimming removed 3 bases from V and 5 bases from J, with 8 bases in between. The length of the CDR3 is 13 residues. CDR1 DFQATT and CDR2 SNEGSKA come from the germline V gene (reference sequence). DNA of the CDR3: TGCAGTGCTAGCCCCGATAATAATTCACCCCTCCACTTT. This codes for CSASPDNNSPLHF.

In this sample, this clonotype turned up a few times. This sequence joins TRBV7-4 and TRBJ1-1; tentatively, D is TRBD1 (5 bases). V was clipped by 11 bases and J by 1 base, with 8 bases between them. CDR3 size: 11 residues. Germline assignment: CDR1 SGHVT and CDR2 SQSDAQ. For the CDR3, the DNA is TGTGCCCCCAGGGAGAACACTGAAGCTTTCTTT. Its protein is CAPRENTEAFF.

This clonotype was picked up many times. The chain is built from TRBV7-2 and TRBJ2-1, with TRBD2 as a possible D gene (6 bases). The CDR3 totals 15 residues. Germline assignment: CDR1 SGHTA and CDR2 FQGNSA. Trimming took off 1 base at V and 2 bases at J, with 9 bases between the two ends. As DNA, the CDR3 is TGTGCCAGCAGCTTAGATGCGGGGCCCTACAATGAGCAGTTCTTC. This encodes CASSLDAGPYNEQFF.

A remark on this clonotype: The junction departs from germline at one end; a sequencing error may be responsible. The V and J genes are TRBV5-3 and TRBJ1-5; D unresolved. TRBV5-3 carries the ORF label, with uncertain function. The CDR3 loop spans 15 amino acids. In nucleotides, the CDR3 is TGTGCCAGCAGCTTGTTTGAGGACGGCAATCAGCCCCAGCATTTT. Its protein is CASSLFEDGNQPQHF.

This chain connects TRBV7-6 to TRBJ2-3; D is unresolved. Germline CDR1 SGHVS, CDR2 FNYEAQ. The CDR3 sequence is 14 residues long. V lost 4 bases and J 2 bases, leaving 10 bases between the germline ends. The CDR3 here is CASSSTDNTDTQYF. The CDR3 coding sequence is TGTGCCAGCAGCTCAACAGATAACACAGATACGCAGTATTTT. The full variable domain, completed using reference TRBV7-6 and TRBJ2-3, is GAGVSQSPRYKVTKRGQDVALRCDPISGHVSLYWYRQALGQGPEFLTYFNYEAQQDKSGLPNDRFSAERPEGSISTLTIQRTEQRDSAMYRCASSSTDNTDTQYFGPGTRLTVL.

The chain recombines TRBV7-9 with TRBJ1-4; D call uncertain. The CDR3 contains 16 residues. Trimming pared 3 bases from V and 0 bases from J, leaving 11 bases between. Looked up from germline, CDR1 is SEHNR and CDR2 is FQNEAQ (reference sequence). CDR3 nucleotide sequence: TGTGCCAGCAGCTTGGGCCAGAAGACAACTAATGAAAAACTGTTTTTT. Translating it yields CASSLGQKTTNEKLFF.

The rearrangement joins TRBV28 to TRBJ2-5; 7 bases are a match to TRBD1. The CDR3 length is 14 residues. The V and J ends lost 3 bases and 1 base, in that order; junction bases with no gene match: 2. The germline gives CDR1 MDHEN, CDR2 SYDVKM. The CDR3 nucleotides read TGTGCCAGCAGTTTGGGACAGTTCCAAGAGACCCAGTACTTC. Its protein is CASSLGQFQETQYF.